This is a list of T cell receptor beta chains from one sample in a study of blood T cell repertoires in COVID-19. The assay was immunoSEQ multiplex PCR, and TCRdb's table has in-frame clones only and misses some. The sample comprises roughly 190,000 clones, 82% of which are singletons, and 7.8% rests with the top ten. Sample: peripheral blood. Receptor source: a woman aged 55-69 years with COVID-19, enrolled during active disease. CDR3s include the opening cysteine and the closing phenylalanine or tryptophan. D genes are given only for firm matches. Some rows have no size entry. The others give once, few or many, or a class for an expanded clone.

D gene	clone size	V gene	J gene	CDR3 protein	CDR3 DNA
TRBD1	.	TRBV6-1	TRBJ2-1	CASSEGQAYNEQFF	TGTGCCAGCAGTGAGGGACAGGCCTACAATGAGCAGTTCTTC
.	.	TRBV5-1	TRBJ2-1	CASSFTSDNEQFF	TGCGCCAGCAGCTTTACGTCAGACAATGAGCAGTTCTTC
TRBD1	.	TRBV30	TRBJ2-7	CAWSGRTGYSYEQYF	TGTGCCTGGAGTGGGCGGACAGGGTATTCCTACGAGCAGTACTTC
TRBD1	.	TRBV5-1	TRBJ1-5	CASRAGTGREPQHF	TGCGCCAGCAGGGCCGGGACAGGGAGAGAGCCCCAGCATTTT
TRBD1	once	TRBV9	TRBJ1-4	CASSLTGGGEKLFF	TGTGCCAGCAGCCTGACAGGGGGCGGGGAAAAACTGTTTTTT
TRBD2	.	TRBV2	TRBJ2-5	CANIGLAQDGTQYF	TGTGCCAATATCGGACTAGCCCAAGACGGGACCCAGTACTTC
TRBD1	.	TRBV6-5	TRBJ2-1	CASSYSDRGPYNEQFF	TGTGCCAGCAGTTACTCGGACAGGGGTCCCTACAATGAGCAGTTCTTC
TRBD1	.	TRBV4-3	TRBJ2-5	CASSQEAYRGRVETQYF	TGCGCCAGCAGCCAAGAGGCCTACAGGGGTAGGGTAGAGACCCAGTACTTC
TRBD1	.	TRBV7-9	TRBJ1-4	CASSPRTGSYNEKLFF	TGTGCCAGCAGCCCAAGGACAGGCTCATATAATGAAAAACTGTTTTTT
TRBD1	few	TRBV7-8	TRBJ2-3	CASSARDSSTDTQYF	TGTGCCAGCAGCGCCCGGGACAGTAGCACAGATACGCAGTATTTT
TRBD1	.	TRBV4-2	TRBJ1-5	CASSLFALGTGASQPQHF	TGTGCCAGCAGCCTCTTTGCCCTTGGGACAGGGGCCAGTCAGCCCCAGCATTTT
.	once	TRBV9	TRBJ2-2	CASSAGRAGAGELFF	TGTGCCAGCAGCGCTGGACGGGCCGGGGCCGGGGAGCTGTTTTTT
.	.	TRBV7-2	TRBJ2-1	CASSLELAGKQFF	TGTGCCAGCAGCTTAGAACTAGCCGGGAAGCAGTTCTTC
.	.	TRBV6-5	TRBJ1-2	CASRYTTGSNYGYTF	TGTGCCAGCAGATACACGACAGGATCTAACTATGGCTACACCTTC
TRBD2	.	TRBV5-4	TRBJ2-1	CASSTLLAGGPNNEQFF	TGTGCCAGCAGCACTTTACTAGCGGGAGGGCCCAACAATGAGCAGTTCTTC
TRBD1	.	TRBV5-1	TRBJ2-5	CASSKGQLLGETQYF	TGCGCCAGCAGCAAGGGACAGCTCCTGGGAGAGACCCAGTACTTC
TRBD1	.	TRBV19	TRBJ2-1	CASSSTGGSYNEQFF	TGTGCCAGTAGCTCGACAGGGGGCTCCTACAATGAGCAGTTCTTC
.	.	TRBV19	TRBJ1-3	CASSIGVLRLDSGNTIYF	TGTGCCAGTAGTATAGGAGTCCTGAGACTTGACTCTGGAAACACCATATATTTT
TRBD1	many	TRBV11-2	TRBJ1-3	CASSEQGSSGNTIYF	TGTGCCAGCAGCGAACAGGGGTCCTCTGGAAACACCATATATTTT
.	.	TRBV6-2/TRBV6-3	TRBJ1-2	CASSVDRYGYTF	TGTGCCAGCAGCGTCGACAGATATGGCTACACCTTC